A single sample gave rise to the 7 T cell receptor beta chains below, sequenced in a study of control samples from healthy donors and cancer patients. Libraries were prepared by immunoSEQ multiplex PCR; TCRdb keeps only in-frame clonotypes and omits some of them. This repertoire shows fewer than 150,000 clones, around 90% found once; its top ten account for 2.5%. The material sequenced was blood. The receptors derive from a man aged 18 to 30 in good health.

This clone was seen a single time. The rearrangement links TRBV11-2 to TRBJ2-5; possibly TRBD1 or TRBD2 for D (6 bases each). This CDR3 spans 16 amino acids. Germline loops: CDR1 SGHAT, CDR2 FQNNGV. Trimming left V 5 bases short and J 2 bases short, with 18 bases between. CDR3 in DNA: TGTGCCAGCAGCCCCTGGGGGGCGGCCGATCAAGAGACCCAGTACTTC. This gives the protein CASSPWGAADQETQYF. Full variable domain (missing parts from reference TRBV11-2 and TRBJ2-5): EAGVAQSPRYKIIEKRQSVAFWCNPISGHATLYWYQQILGQGPKLLIQFQNNGVVDDSQLPKDRFSAERLKGVDSTLKIQPAKLEDSAVYLCASSPWGAADQETQYFGPGTRLLVL.

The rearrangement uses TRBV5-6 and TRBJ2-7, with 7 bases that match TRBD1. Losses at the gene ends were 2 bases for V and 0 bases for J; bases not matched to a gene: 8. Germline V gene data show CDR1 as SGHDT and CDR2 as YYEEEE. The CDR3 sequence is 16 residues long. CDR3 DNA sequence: TGTGCCAGCAGCTTCGACAGGGTTAGGTACTCCTACGAGCAGTACTTC. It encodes CASSFDRVRYSYEQYF.

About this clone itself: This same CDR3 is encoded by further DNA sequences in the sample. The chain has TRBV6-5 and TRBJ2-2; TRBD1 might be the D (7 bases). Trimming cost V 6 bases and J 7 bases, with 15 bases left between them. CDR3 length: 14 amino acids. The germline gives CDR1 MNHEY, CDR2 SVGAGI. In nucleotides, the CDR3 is TGTGCCAGCAGCCCACAGGGGACTGGCGGGGAGCTGTTTTTT. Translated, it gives CASSPQGTGGELFF.

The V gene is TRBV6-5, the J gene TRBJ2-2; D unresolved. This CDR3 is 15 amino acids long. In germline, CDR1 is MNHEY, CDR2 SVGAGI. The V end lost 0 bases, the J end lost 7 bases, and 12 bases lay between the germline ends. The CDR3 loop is CASSYSTGQFGELFF. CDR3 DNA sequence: TGTGCCAGCAGTTACTCGACGGGTCAATTCGGGGAGCTGTTTTTT.

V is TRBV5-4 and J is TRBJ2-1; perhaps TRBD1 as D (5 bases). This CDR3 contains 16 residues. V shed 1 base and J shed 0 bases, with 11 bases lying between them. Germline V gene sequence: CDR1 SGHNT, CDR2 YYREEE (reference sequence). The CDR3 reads CASSLRGPSSYNEQFF. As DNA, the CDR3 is TGTGCCAGCAGCTTGAGGGGCCCGAGCTCCTACAATGAGCAGTTCTTC.

The CDR3 spells CASSFRHELFSGANVLTF. CDR3 sequence (DNA): TGTGCCAGCAGTTTCCGGCACGAATTATTCTCTGGGGCCAACGTCCTGACTTTC. The rearrangement uses TRBV27 and TRBJ2-6; D is uncertain. The CDR3 covers 18 residues. Germline V gives CDR1 MNHEY, CDR2 SMNVEV (reference sequence). Trimming left V 3 bases short and J 0 bases short, with 15 bases between.

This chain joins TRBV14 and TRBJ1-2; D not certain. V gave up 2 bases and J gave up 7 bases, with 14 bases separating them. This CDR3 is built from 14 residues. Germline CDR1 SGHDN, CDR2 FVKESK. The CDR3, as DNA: TGTGCCAGCAGCCAATACGGTCTAGGAGCTGGCTACACCTTC. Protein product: CASSQYGLGAGYTF.